This T cell receptor (beta chain) was documented in a study of blood T cell repertoires in COVID-19. Some clones are missing from TCRdb's copy, which holds only in-frame ones; the method was immunoSEQ multiplex PCR. This sample has about 480,000 clones, with roughly 89% found just once. The CDR3 is 12 amino acids. Per germline, CDR1 MRHNA and CDR2 SNTAGT. V lost 2 bases to trimming and J lost 8 bases; unmatched junction nucleotides: 3. This TCR came from a man younger than 35 with COVID-19, enrolled during active disease. The sequencing input was peripheral blood. V usage is TRBV6-4 and J usage is TRBJ2-7; 7 bases are a match to TRBD1. CDR3 protein: CASSDRTGKQYF. CDR3 DNA: TGTGCCAGCAGTGACCGGACAGGAAAGCAGTACTTC.